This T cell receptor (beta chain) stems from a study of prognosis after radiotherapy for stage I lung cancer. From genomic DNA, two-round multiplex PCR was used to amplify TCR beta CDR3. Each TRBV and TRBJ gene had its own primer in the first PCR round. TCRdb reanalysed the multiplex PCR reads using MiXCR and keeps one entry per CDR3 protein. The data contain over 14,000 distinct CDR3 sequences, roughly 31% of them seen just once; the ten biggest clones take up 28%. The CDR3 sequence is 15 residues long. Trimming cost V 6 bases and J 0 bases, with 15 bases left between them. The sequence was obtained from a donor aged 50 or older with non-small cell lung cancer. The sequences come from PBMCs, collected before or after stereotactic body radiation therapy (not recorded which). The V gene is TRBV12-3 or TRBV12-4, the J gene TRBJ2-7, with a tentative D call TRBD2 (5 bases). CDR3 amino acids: CASRLDTPSSYEQYF. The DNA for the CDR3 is TGTGCCAGCAGACTAGACACACCGAGCTCCTACGAGCAGTACTTC.